This T cell receptor (beta chain) comes out of a study of healthy donors' naive CD4 and CD8 T cells (dated by TCRdb to 2015 to 2017). In the study overall: Donors were selected to cover three age groups (20-25, 40-50 and 60-70 years, several each), with a mean age of roughly 45, and half of the donors were female. Peripheral blood mononuclear cells were obtained from approximately 19 unrelated, healthy individuals. The donors were HLA-typed by sequencing at HLA-A, -B, -C, -DRB1, -DQB1 and -DPB1, using the SBTexcellerator protocol, an ABI3130xl analyzer and SBTengine software. The study sequenced rearranged TCR alpha and beta chains from naive CD4+ and CD8+ T cells to test how TCR variation relates to lineage commitment. For TCR alpha, a new primer set was designed to cover all functional IMGT alpha gene variants, and the remainder of the protocol was kept the same as the beta-chain workflow.

Here is what the overall study found, with its caveats: The study did not directly address possible repertoire bias arising from homeostatic proliferation of naive T cells. Alpha and beta chains were sequenced in bulk and could not be paired, so combined chain effects were not evaluated. Bias between naive CD4+ and CD8+ cells was reportedly observed for most V and J gene segments, consistently across donors and independently of HLA genotype. Around 13% of the variance in CD4/CD8 propensity appeared to be explained jointly by V genes, J genes and CDR3 charge, in a largely additive manner. In both chains, CD4+ lineage was associated with a positively charged CDR3, and CD8+ lineage was associated with a negatively charged CDR3.

This clonotype was detected once. Its antigen is not yet known. It has no much larger one-base neighbor in the sample; base qualities were not kept. Evidence from one read is weak. The instrument given in TCRdb is 454 GS FLX Titanium. A previously published linear amplification protocol was used to build the TCR libraries, starting from approximately 490 ng of total RNA. Sequencing was performed on the Roche/454 Genome Sequencer with Titanium chemistry. Turning to the authors' computational methods: From 4 or 5 of the healthy donors, a total of fewer than 85,000 rearranged TCR alpha transcripts were sequenced. Unique TCR clonotypes were defined by the CDR3 junction under IMGT nomenclature, and duplicate transcripts were removed. Logistic regression in R 2.13.0 modeled CD4 versus CD8 status as a function of V and J genes, with adjustment for donor effects and Bonferroni correction for multiple testing. Through fastp at Q25 and MiXCR, TCRdb rebuilt clones from the public reads, retaining in-frame beta chains. When rows share a CDR3 protein, they turn into one entry using the most common DNA and genes. The V and J calls, along with clone size, are taken from TCRdb and not from the paper's own processing. This sample gives about 180,000 distinct CDR3 sequences in total; nearly 75% of them show up just once. The top ten hold about 2.1% of the sample.

A distance of 14 bases separates the germline ends of V and J, which lose 2 bases and 7 bases respectively. Taken from cysteine to phenylalanine, the CDR3 has 14 residues. The entry retains the CDR3 DNA only, 42 bases that are in frame from base 1. Per the germline V gene, KGHSH is the CDR1 and LQKENI is the CDR2. Cells with a CD4+CD8-CD45RO-CD45RA+ profile were isolated by FACS and defined as naive CD4+ T cells, and those with a CD8+CD4-CD45RA+CD27bright profile were defined as naive CD8+ T cells. Antibodies against CD4 (RPA-T4), CD8 (SK1), CD27 (O323), CD45RA (HI100) and CD45RO (UCHL1) were used for sorting.

Material for sequencing was naive CD4+ and CD8+ T cells sorted from blood, pooled from several donors. The cell subset or site label, as the study defines it: FACS-sorted naive CD4+ (CD45RO-CD45RA+) and naive CD8+ (CD45RA+CD27bright) T cells. This chain is built from TRBV18 and TRBJ1-1; TRBD1 is a possible D gene, resting on 6 matching bases. This sequence was found in a pool of human donors in good health; the sample pools cells from several healthy donors. The CDR3 region has the sequence CASSPYRGGSEAFF. In nucleotide form, the sequence is TGTGCCAGCTCACCATACAGAGGGGGTAGTGAAGCTTTCTTT.